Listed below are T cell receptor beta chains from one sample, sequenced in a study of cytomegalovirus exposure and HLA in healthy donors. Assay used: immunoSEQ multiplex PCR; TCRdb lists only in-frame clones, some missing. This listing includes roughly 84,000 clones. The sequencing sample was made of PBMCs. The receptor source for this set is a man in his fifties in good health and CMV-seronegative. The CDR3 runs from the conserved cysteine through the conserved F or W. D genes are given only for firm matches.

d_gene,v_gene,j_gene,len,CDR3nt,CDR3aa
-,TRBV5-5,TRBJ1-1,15,TGTGCCAGCAGCTTTACGGGCCACGGGAGCACTGAAGCTTTCTTT,CASSFTGHGSTEAFF
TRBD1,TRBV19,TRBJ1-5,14,TGTGCCGGCTCGGGGACAGGGGGAAATCAGCCCCAGCATTTT,CAGSGTGGNQPQHF
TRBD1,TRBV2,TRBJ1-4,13,TGTGCCAGTCTTAAGGGGGCGGGTGAAAAACTGTTTTTT,CASLKGAGEKLFF
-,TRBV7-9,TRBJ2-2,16,TGTGCCAGCAGCTTAGGTGGCGGGGGCCTTACCGGGGAGCTGTTTTTT,CASSLGGGGLTGELFF
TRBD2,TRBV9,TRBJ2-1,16,TGTGCCAGCAGCTATAATAGCGGGGGGGCTTACAATGAGCAGTTCTTC,CASSYNSGGAYNEQFF
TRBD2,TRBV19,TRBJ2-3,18,TGTGCCAGTAGATCCGGATACTACCTAGCGGGGGGGCCAGATACGCAGTATTTT,CASRSGYYLAGGPDTQYF
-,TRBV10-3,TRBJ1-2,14,TGTGCCATCAGTGGTTCGGGGAAAGCGGGTGGCTACACCTTC,CAISGSGKAGGYTF
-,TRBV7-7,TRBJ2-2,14,TGTGCTAGCAGCTTATATCAGGATGGCGGGGAGCTGTTTTTT,CASSLYQDGGELFF
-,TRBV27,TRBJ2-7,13,TGTGCCAGCAGTATGAGGGGGGGATACGAGCAGTACTTC,CASSMRGGYEQYF
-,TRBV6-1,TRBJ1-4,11,TGTGCCAGCAGTACTTTCCCAAAACTGTTTTTT,CASSTFPKLFF
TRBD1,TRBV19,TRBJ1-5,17,TGTGCCAGTCGAGTCCGGGACAGTCGATATAGCAATCAGCCCCAGCATTTT,CASRVRDSRYSNQPQHF
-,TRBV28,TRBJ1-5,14,TGTGCCAGCAGTTTTCCGGGATCGGAGCAGCCCCAGCATTTT,CASSFPGSEQPQHF
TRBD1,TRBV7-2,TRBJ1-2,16,TGTGCCAGCAGTTCCTCCGGGACAGGGGCCCTCTATGGCTACACCTTC,CASSSSGTGALYGYTF
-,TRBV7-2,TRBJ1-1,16,TGTGCCAGCAGCCGAGGGGGTAGCGTTTTGGGCACTGAAGCTTTCTTT,CASSRGGSVLGTEAFF
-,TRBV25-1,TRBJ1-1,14,TGTGCCAGCAGGGAGACAGGAAGGGATACTGAAGCTTTCTTT,CASRETGRDTEAFF
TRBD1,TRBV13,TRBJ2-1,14,TGTGCCAGCAGCCTCGGACAGGGCTACAATGAGCAGTTCTTC,CASSLGQGYNEQFF
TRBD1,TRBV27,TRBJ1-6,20,TGTGCCAGCAGTTTACGGGGGACAGGGGAGGGGAGGGGCTATAATTCACCCCTCCACTTT,CASSLRGTGEGRGYNSPLHF
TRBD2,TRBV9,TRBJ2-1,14,TGTGCCAGCAGCGTCAGGGTCGGGAGGAATGAGCAGTTCTTC,CASSVRVGRNEQFF
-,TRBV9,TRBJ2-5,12,TGTGCCAGCAAAGGACTCGGGGAGACCCAGTACTTC,CASKGLGETQYF
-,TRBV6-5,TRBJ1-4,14,TGTGCCAGCAGCTCACAGGGAAAGGGAGAAAAACTGTTTTTT,CASSSQGKGEKLFF
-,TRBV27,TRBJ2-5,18,TGTGCCAGCAGTTTTCGGCAACTCTCGACAGGATTCCAAGAGACCCAGTACTTC,CASSFRQLSTGFQETQYF
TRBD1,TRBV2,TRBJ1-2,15,TGTGCCAGCAGGGAGGACAGGGGGCTTAACTATGGCTACACCTTC,CASREDRGLNYGYTF
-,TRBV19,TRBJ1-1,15,TGTGCCAGTAGTATAGCCGCCCGCGGGAACACTGAAGCTTTCTTT,CASSIAARGNTEAFF
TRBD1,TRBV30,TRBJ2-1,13,TGTGCCTGGGGGGGACAGGTCTACAATGAGCAGTTCTTC,CAWGGQVYNEQFF
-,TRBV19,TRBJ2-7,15,TGTGCCAGTAGTACCGGACGCACAGCGAGGGACGAGCAGTACTTC,CASSTGRTARDEQYF
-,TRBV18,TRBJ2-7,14,TGTGCCAGCTCACCGGCCAGAAGCGCCTACGAGCAGTACTTC,CASSPARSAYEQYF
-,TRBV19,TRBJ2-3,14,TGTGCCAGTAGTATAGGCGGTGGAGCGGATACGCAGTATTTT,CASSIGGGADTQYF
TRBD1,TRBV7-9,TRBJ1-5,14,TGTGCCAGCAGCTTAGAACAGGGGAATCAGCCCCAGCATTTT,CASSLEQGNQPQHF
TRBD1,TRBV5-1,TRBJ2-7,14,TGCGCCAGCAGCATTATTGGGACAGACTACGAGCAGTACTTC,CASSIIGTDYEQYF
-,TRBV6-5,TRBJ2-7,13,TGTGCCAGCAGAACCCCGTCCGGCGAGGGGCAGTACTTC,CASRTPSGEGQYF
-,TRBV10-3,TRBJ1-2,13,TGTGCCATCGGTACAGAATGGGACTATGGCTACACCTTC,CAIGTEWDYGYTF
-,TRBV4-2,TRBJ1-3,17,TGTGCCAGCAGCCAAGATGGTTTACAGGGCCCTGGAAACACCATATATTTT,CASSQDGLQGPGNTIYF
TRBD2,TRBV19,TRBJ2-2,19,TGTGCCAGTAGTATAGACAGCCGCCCGGGAGGGCAGAACACCGGGGAGCTGTTTTTT,CASSIDSRPGGQNTGELFF
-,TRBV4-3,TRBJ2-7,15,TGCGCCAGCAGCCAAGTTGAGGGAGTTCTCTACGAGCAGTACTTC,CASSQVEGVLYEQYF
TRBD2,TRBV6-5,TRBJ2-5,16,TGTGCCAGCAGTTACCACCTAGCGGGCGCGCAAGAGACCCAGTACTTC,CASSYHLAGAQETQYF
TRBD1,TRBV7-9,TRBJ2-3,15,TGTGCCAGCAGCCAGGACAGGGGGCGATCAGATACGCAGTATTTT,CASSQDRGRSDTQYF
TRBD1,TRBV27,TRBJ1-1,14,TGTGCCAGCAGTTCGATATCAGGGGGCGCAAAAGCTTTCTTT,CASSSISGGAKAFF
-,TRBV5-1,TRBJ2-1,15,TGCGCCAGCAGCTTAATGGAGGGCCTTTACAATGAGCAGTTCTTC,CASSLMEGLYNEQFF
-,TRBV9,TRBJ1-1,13,TGTGCCAGCAGCGCTCCAGGGAACACTGAAGCTTTCTTT,CASSAPGNTEAFF
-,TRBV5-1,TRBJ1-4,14,TGCGCCAGCAGCTTATTATCAACTAATGAAAAACTGTTTTTT,CASSLLSTNEKLFF
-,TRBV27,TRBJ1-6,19,TGTGCCAGCAGTTTAAAATCAGGGATATTAAGCTCCTATAATTCACCCCTCCACTTT,CASSLKSGILSSYNSPLHF